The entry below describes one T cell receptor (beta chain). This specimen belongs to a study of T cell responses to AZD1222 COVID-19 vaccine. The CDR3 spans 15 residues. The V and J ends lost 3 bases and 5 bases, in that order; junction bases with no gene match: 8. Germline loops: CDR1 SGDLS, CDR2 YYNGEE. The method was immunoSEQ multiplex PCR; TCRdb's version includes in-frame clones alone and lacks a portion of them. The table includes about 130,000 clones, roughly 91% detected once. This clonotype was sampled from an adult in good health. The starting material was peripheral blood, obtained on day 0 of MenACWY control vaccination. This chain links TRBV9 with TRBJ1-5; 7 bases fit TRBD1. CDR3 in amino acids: CASSGGPGQYQPQHF. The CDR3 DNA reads TGTGCCAGCAGCGGCGGTCCGGGACAGTATCAGCCCCAGCATTTT. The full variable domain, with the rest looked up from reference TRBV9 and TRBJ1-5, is DSGVTQTPKHLITATGQRVTLRCSPRSGDLSVYWYQQSLDQGLQFLIQYYNGEERAKGNILERFSAQQFPDLHSELNLSSLELGDSALYFCASSGGPGQYQPQHFGDGTRLSIL.